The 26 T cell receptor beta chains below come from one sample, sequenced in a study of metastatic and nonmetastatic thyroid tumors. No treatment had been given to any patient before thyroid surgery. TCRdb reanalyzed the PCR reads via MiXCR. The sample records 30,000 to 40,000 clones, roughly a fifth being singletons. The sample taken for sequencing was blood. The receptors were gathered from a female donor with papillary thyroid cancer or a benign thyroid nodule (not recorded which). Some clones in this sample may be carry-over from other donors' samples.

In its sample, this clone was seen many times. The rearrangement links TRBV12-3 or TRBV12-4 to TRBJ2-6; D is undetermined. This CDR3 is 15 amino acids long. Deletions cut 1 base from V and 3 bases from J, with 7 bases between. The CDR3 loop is CASSLGQSGANVLTF. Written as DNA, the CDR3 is TGTGCCAGCAGTTTAGGCCAGAGTGGGGCCAACGTCCTGACTTTC.

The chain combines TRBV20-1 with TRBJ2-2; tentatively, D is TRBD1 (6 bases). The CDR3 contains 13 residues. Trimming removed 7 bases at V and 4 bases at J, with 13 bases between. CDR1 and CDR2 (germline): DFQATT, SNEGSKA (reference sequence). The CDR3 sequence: CSVTGRGTGELFF. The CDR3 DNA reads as TGCAGTGTAACAGGGCGAGGCACCGGGGAGCTGTTTTTT.

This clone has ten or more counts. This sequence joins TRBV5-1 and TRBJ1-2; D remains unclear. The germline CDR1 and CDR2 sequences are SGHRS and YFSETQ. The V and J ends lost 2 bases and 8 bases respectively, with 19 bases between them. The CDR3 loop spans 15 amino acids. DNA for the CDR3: TGCGCCAGCAGCTTAGTAGGCCCCCACCTAGAGGGCTACACCTTC. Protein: CASSLVGPHLEGYTF.

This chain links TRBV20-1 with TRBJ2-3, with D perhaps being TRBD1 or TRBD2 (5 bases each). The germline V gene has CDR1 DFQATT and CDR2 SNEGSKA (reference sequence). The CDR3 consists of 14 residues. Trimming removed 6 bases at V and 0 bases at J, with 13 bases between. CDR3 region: CSAGGRASTDTQYF. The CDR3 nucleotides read TGCAGTGCAGGAGGCAGGGCCAGCACAGATACGCAGTATTTT.

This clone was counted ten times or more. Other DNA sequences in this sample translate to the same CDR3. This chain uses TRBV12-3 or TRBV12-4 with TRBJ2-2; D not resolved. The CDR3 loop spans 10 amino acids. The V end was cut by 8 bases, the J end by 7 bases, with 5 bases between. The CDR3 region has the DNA TGTGCCAGCTCGCACGGGGAGCTGTTTTTT. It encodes CASSHGELFF.

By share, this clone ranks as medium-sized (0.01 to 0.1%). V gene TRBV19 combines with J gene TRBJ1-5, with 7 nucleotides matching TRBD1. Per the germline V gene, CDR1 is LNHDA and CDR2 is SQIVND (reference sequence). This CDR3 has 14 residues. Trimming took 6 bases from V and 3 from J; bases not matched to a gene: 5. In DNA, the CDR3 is TGTGCCAGTAGAGGTGACAGGGACAATCAGCCCCAGCATTTT. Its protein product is CASRGDRDNQPQHF.

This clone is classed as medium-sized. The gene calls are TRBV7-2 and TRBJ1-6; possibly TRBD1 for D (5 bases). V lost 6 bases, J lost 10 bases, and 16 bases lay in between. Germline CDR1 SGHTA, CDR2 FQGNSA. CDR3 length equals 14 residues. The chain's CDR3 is CASRSQGVGSPLHF. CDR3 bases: TGTGCCAGCAGATCCCAGGGAGTAGGATCACCCCTCCACTTT.

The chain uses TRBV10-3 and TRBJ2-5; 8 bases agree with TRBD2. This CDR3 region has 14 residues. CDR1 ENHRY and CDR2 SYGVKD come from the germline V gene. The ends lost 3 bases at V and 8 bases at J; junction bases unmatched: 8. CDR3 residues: CAISDSRGAVTQYF. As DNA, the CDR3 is TGTGCCATCAGTGACTCGCGGGGGGCAGTTACCCAGTACTTC.

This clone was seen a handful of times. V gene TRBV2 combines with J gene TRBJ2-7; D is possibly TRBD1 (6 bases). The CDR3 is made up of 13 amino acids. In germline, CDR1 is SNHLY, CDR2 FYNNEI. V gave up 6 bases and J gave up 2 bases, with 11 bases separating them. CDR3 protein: CASRVQGAYEQYF. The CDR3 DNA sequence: TGTGCCAGCAGGGTACAGGGTGCCTACGAGCAGTACTTC.

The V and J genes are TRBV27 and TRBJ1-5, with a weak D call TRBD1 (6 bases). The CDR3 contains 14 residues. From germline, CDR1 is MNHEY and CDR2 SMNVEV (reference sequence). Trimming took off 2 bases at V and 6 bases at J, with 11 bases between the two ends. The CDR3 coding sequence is TGTGCCAGCAGTTTAATAGCAGGGGTTCAGCCCCAGCATTTT. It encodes CASSLIAGVQPQHF.

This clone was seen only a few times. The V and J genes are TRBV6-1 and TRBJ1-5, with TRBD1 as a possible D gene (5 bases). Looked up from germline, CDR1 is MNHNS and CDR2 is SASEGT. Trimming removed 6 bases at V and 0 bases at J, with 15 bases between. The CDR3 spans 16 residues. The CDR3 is CASSRADSYSNQPQHF. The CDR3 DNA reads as TGTGCCAGCAGCCGGGCCGACAGCTATAGCAATCAGCCCCAGCATTTT.

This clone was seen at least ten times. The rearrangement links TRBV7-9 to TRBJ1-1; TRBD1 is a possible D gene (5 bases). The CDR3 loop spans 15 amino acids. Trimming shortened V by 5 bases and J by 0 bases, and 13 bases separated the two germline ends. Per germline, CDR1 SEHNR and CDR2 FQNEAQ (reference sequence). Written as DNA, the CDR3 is TGTGCCAGCAGCCAAATGGAGGGGTTGAACACTGAAGCTTTCTTT. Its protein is CASSQMEGLNTEAFF.

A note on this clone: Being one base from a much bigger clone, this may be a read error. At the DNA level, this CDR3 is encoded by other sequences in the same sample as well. The CDR3, as DNA: TGTGCCAGTAGCAGGGGACTCAGGGGGGCTTCACCCCTCCACTTT. Translation: CASSRGLRGASPLHF. The chain employs TRBV5-4 and TRBJ1-6, with 7 bases identical to TRBD1. CDR3 length: 15 residues. The junction had 14 bases not matched to a gene; V was cut back by 8 bases and J by 9 bases. Germline lookup yields CDR1 SGHNT and CDR2 YYREEE (reference sequence).

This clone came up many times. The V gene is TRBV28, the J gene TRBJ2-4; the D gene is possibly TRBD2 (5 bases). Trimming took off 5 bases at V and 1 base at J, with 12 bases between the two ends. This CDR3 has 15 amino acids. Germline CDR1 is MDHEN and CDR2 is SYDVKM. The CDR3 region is CASSRRSGAKNIQYF. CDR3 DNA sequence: TGTGCCAGCAGTCGGAGGTCGGGGGCCAAAAACATTCAGTACTTC. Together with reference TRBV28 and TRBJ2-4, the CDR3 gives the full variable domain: DVKVTQSSRYLVKRTGEKVFLECVQDMDHENMFWYRQDPGLGLRLIYFSYDVKMKEKGDIPEGYSVSREKKERFSLILESASTNQTSMYLCASSRRSGAKNIQYFGAGTRLSVL.

The CDR3 bases are TGTGCCAGCAGCTTAGGATCGGCAGGGTCGATCGGCTACACCTTC. Amino acid sequence: CASSLGSAGSIGYTF. The rearrangement joins TRBV7-9 to TRBJ1-2; tentatively, D is TRBD1 (5 bases). CDR1 and CDR2 from the germline V gene are SEHNR and FQNEAQ (reference sequence). Trimming removed 1 base at V and 8 bases at J, with 17 bases between. This CDR3 spans 15 amino acids.

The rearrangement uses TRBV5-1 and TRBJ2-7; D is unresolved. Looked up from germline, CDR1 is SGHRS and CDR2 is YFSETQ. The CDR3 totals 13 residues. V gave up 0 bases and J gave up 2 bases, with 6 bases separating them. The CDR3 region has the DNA TGCGCCAGCAGCTTGGACAGTACCTACGAGCAGTACTTC. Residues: CASSLDSTYEQYF.

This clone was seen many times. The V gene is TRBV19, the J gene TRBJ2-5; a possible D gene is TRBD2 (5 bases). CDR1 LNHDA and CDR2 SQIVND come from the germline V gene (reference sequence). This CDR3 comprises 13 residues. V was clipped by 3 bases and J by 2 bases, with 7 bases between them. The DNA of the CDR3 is TGTGCCAGTAGTATTGCGGGTCAAGAGACCCAGTACTTC. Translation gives CASSIAGQETQYF.

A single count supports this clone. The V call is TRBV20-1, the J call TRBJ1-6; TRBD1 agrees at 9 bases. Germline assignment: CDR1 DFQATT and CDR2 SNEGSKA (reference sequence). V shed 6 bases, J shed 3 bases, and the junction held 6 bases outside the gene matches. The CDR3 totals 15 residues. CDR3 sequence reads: CSAPTGGFYNSPLHF. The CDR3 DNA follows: TGCAGTGCCCCGACAGGGGGGTTCTATAATTCACCCCTCCACTTT.

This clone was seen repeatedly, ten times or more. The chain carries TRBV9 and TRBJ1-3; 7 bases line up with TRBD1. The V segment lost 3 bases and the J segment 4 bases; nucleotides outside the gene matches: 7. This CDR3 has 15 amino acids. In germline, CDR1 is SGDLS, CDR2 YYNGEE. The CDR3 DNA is TGTGCCAGCAGCGGGACGACAGGGCCAGGAAACACCATATATTTT. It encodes CASSGTTGPGNTIYF.

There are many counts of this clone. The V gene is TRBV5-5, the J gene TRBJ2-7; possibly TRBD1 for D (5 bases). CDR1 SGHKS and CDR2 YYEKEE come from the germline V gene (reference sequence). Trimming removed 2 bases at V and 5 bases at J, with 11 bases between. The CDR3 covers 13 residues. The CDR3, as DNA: TGTGCCAGCAGCTTTTCCAGGGCGAACGAGCAGTACTTC. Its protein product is CASSFSRANEQYF.

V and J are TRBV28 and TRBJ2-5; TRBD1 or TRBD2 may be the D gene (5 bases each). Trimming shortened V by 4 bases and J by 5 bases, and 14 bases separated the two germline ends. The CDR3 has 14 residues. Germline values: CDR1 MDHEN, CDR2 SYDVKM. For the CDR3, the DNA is TGTGCCAGCAGTTCCGGGCGGGCAGGGGAGACCCAGTACTTC. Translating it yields CASSSGRAGETQYF.

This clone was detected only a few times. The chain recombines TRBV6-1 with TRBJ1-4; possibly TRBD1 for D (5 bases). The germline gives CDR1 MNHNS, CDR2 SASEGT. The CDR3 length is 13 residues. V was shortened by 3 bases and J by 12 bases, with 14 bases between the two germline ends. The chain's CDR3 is CASSERTTGELFF. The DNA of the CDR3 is TGTGCCAGCAGTGAGCGGACCACAGGAGAACTGTTTTTT.

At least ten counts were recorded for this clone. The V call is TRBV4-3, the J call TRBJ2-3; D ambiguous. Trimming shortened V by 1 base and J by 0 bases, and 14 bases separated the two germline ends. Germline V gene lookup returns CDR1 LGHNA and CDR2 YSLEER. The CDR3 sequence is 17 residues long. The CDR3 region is CASSQANGRYSTDTQYF. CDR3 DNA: TGCGCCAGCAGCCAAGCAAATGGTCGGTATAGCACAGATACGCAGTATTTT.

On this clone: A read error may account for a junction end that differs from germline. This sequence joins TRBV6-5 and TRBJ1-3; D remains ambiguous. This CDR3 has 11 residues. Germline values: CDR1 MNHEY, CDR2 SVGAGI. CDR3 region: CASTFGNTISF. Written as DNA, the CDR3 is TGTGCCAGCACTTTCGGAAACACCATATCTTTT.

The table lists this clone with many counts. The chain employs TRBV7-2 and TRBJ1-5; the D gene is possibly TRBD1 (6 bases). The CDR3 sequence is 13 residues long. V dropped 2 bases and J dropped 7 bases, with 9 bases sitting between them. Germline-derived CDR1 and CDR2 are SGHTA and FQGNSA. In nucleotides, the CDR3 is TGTGCCAGCAGCTTATCAGGGGACCAGCCCCAGCATTTT. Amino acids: CASSLSGDQPQHF.

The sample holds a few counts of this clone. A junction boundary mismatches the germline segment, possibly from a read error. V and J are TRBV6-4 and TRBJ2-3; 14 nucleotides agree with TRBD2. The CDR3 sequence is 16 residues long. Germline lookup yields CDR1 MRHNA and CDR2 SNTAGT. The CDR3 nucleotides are TGTGCCAGCAGTAACTCGACTAGCGGGGGGGCAGATACGCAGTATTTT. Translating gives CASSNSTSGGADTQYF.